These 32 T cell receptor beta chains originate from one sample sequenced in a study of radiotherapy plus CTLA-4 blockade in lung cancer. Sequencing was performed with immunoSEQ multiplex PCR; in TCRdb, only in-frame clones are kept and a portion is missing. The sample carries roughly 50,000 clones, about 72% recorded once. The material sequenced was peripheral blood, taken from a patient treated with radiotherapy plus ipilimumab. The receptor set was obtained from a human donor with non-small cell lung cancer who had stable disease on radiotherapy plus ipilimumab.

The V call is TRBV29-1, the J call TRBJ1-2, with 7 bases fitting TRBD1. Germline V gene lookup returns CDR1 SQVTM and CDR2 ANQGSEA. The CDR3 sequence is 13 residues long. Trimming at V came to 6 bases and at J to 7 bases, leaving 11 bases not matched to a gene. CDR3 in amino acids: CSVPRGGAFGYTF. CDR3 DNA sequence: TGCAGCGTCCCCAGGGGGGGGGCGTTTGGCTACACCTTC. The variable domain in full, completed from reference TRBV29-1 and TRBJ1-2, reads SAVISQKPSRDICQRGTSLTIQCQVDSQVTMMFWYRQQPGQSLTLIATANQGSEATYESGFVIDKFPISRPNLTFSTLTVSNMSPEDSSIYLCSVPRGGAFGYTFGSGTRLTVV.

This clone was recorded a few times. V gene TRBV30 combines with J gene TRBJ1-6; D unresolved. V lost 4 bases to trimming and J lost 6 bases, with 13 bases between them. Germline CDR1 and CDR2: GTSNPN and SVGIG (reference sequence). CDR3 length: 14 amino acids. The CDR3 coding sequence is TGTGCCTGGAAATTGGGCAGAAGTAATTCACCCCTCCACTTT. Protein: CAWKLGRSNSPLHF.

J is TRBJ2-1 and V is TRBV19; 8 nucleotides line up with TRBD1. Trimming took 6 bases from V and 3 from J; bases not matched to a gene: 10. CDR1 is LNHDA, CDR2 SQIVND, per germline (reference sequence). The CDR3 is 16 amino acids. The CDR3 nucleotides read TGTGCCAGTAGCTACGCGACAGGGGTGGACTACAATGAGCAGTTCTTC. Protein product: CASSYATGVDYNEQFF. Filled out from reference TRBV19 and TRBJ2-1, the complete variable domain reads DGGITQSPKYLFRKEGQNVTLSCEQNLNHDAMYWYRQDPGQGLRLIYYSQIVNDFQKGDIAEGYSVSREKKESFPLTVTSAQKNPTAFYLCASSYATGVDYNEQFFGPGTRLTVL.

This chain joins TRBV28 and TRBJ1-2; TRBD1 might be the D (5 bases). Trimming left V 7 bases short and J 0 bases short, with 12 bases between. This CDR3 has 14 amino acids. Looked up from germline, CDR1 is MDHEN and CDR2 is SYDVKM. The CDR3 protein is CASKPGGANYGYTF. The CDR3, as DNA: TGTGCCAGCAAACCGGGGGGTGCTAACTATGGCTACACCTTC.

The genes are TRBV6-5 and TRBJ1-6; D is uncertain. The CDR3 runs 14 residues. V lost 7 bases to trimming and J lost 6 bases, with 13 bases between them. Germline V CDR1 and CDR2: MNHEY, SVGAGI. CDR3 DNA sequence: TGTGCCAGCACATCCGGGCAGTTTAATTCACCCCTCCACTTT. Translation gives CASTSGQFNSPLHF.

The rearrangement uses TRBV2 and TRBJ1-5, with 7 bases aligning to TRBD1. The CDR3 totals 17 residues. The J segment lost 1 base and the V segment lost 9 bases, leaving 15 bases of the junction unmatched. Germline-derived CDR1 and CDR2 are SNHLY and FYNNEI. This chain's CDR3 is CARGHETGSASNQPQHF. CDR3 DNA: TGTGCCAGGGGCCATGAGACAGGGTCTGCGAGCAATCAGCCCCAGCATTTT.

This chain uses TRBV4-1 with TRBJ2-7, with a tentative D call TRBD1 (6 bases). Germline assignment: CDR1 MGHRA and CDR2 YSYEKL. The V end was cut by 4 bases, the J end by 2 bases, with 15 bases between. The length of the CDR3 is 15 residues. The CDR3 here is CASSLSPTGPYEQYV. In DNA, the CDR3 is TGCGCCAGCAGCCTCTCCCCCACAGGGCCCTACGAGCAGTACGTC.

The chain uses TRBV9 and TRBJ1-5; 7 bases are shared with TRBD1. CDR1 and CDR2 from the germline V gene are SGDLS and YYNGEE. V gave up 4 bases and J gave up 11 bases; unmatched junction bases: 12. CDR3 length equals 14 residues. DNA of the CDR3: TGTGCCAGCAGCCCATGGGACAGAGAGGAGGCCCAGCATTTT. It encodes CASSPWDREEAQHF.

V and J are TRBV2 and TRBJ2-7; 10 positions match TRBD2. The CDR3 covers 15 residues. With 4 bases clipped from V and 3 bases from J, the junction kept 6 bases outside the gene matches. The germline V gene has CDR1 SNHLY and CDR2 FYNNEI. DNA of the CDR3: TGTGCCAGCAGTGGCCCTAGCGGGGGCTTCTACGAGCAGTACTTC. Its translation: CASSGPSGGFYEQYF.

The V gene is TRBV18, the J gene TRBJ2-7, with 7 bases lining up with TRBD1. This CDR3 region has 15 residues. Germline V gene lookup returns CDR1 KGHSH and CDR2 LQKENI. Germline trimming cut 3 bases from V and 2 bases from J; bases unmatched to any gene: 7. This CDR3 reads CASSPSRGGTYEQYV. Written as DNA, the CDR3 is TGTGCCAGCTCACCCTCTAGAGGGGGCACCTACGAGCAGTACGTC.

V usage is TRBV18 and J usage is TRBJ1-6; possible D gene TRBD1, 5 bases. The CDR3 has 15 residues. Trimming removed 4 bases from V and 9 bases from J, with 16 bases in between. Germline CDR1 KGHSH, CDR2 LQKENI. CDR3 sequence reads: CASSLIEKDTSPLHF. CDR3 sequence (DNA): TGTGCCAGCTCACTCATAGAAAAGGACACTTCACCCCTCCACTTT.

This clone showed up just a few times. The chain combines TRBV7-2 with TRBJ2-7, with a possible D match to TRBD2 (6 bases). Germline CDR1 reads SGHTA; CDR2 reads FQGNSA. The V end was cut by 4 bases, the J end by 1 base, with 14 bases between. The length of the CDR3 is 15 residues. This chain's CDR3 is CASSSPGTLSYEQYF. The DNA for the CDR3 is TGTGCCAGCAGCTCCCCCGGGACTCTATCCTACGAGCAGTACTTC.

This sequence joins TRBV27 and TRBJ1-2; TRBD1 matches 7 bases. Per germline, CDR1 MNHEY and CDR2 SMNVEV (reference sequence). This CDR3 has 13 residues. V dropped 3 bases and J dropped 7; count of bases not matched to a gene: 5. In DNA form, the CDR3 reads TGTGCCAGCAGTTTGCCAGGGGGTTCTGGCTACACCTTC. It codes for CASSLPGGSGYTF.

This chain uses TRBV12-5 with TRBJ1-2; a possible D gene is TRBD1 (6 bases). Germline CDR1 reads LGHNT; CDR2 reads FRNRAP. The CDR3 runs to 14 residues. V gave up 5 bases and J gave up 4 bases, with 14 bases separating them. This chain's CDR3 is CASGLGGASYGYTF. In DNA form, the CDR3 reads TGTGCTAGTGGTCTAGGGGGGGCATCCTATGGCTACACCTTC.

CDR3 in amino acids: CASSLTNPNTEAFF. Here the CDR3 DNA reads TGTGCCAGCAGCTTAACGAACCCAAACACTGAAGCTTTCTTT. V and J are TRBV5-4 and TRBJ1-1; D gene ambiguous. With 2 bases removed from V and 2 bases from J, the gap between germline ends came to 10 bases. This CDR3 is 14 amino acids long. Germline lookup yields CDR1 SGHNT and CDR2 YYREEE (reference sequence).

The chain recombines TRBV27 with TRBJ1-1, with a tentative D call TRBD1 (5 bases). CDR3 size: 12 residues. With 6 bases removed from V and 11 bases from J, the gap between germline ends came to 16 bases. The germline V gene encodes CDR1 MNHEY and CDR2 SMNVEV (reference sequence). CDR3 nucleotide sequence: TGTGCCAGCAGGCGATCAACAGGCCCTGCTTTCTTT. It encodes CASRRSTGPAFF.

The chain couples TRBV19 to TRBJ1-5; D not certain. There are 15 residues in the CDR3. Germline-derived CDR1 and CDR2 are LNHDA and SQIVND (reference sequence). Deletions cut 1 base from V and 3 bases from J, with 10 bases between. The CDR3 DNA is TGTGCCAGTAGTATAGGGGAGGGTTCCAATCAGCCCCAGCATTTT. This codes for CASSIGEGSNQPQHF.

The rearrangement links TRBV28 to TRBJ2-2, with D perhaps matching TRBD1 (6 bases). V gave up 6 bases and J gave up 1 base, with 9 bases separating them. Germline V gene lookup returns CDR1 MDHEN and CDR2 SYDVKM. CDR3 length: 14 residues. The DNA of the CDR3 is TGTGCCAGCAGGGGACAACAGAACACCGGGGAGCTGTTTTTT. Protein: CASRGQQNTGELFF.

The rearrangement links TRBV6-1 to TRBJ2-5; no clear D gene. The germline V gene has CDR1 MNHNS and CDR2 SASEGT. This CDR3 is built from 13 residues. V was cut by 1 base and J by 5 bases, with 8 bases left in between. This CDR3 reads CASSEGAHETQYF. CDR3 nucleotide sequence: TGTGCCAGCAGTGAAGGGGCGCACGAGACCCAGTACTTC.

This clone was seen a handful of times. V and J are TRBV11-1 and TRBJ1-4; D perhaps matches TRBD1 (5 bases). CDR1 and CDR2 from the germline V gene are SGHAT and FQDESV (reference sequence). This CDR3 has 14 amino acids. V was shortened by 5 bases and J by 8 bases, with 15 bases between the two germline ends. The CDR3 protein is CASSLGPAGEKLFF. The CDR3 nucleotides read TGTGCCAGCAGCCTGGGACCCGCGGGAGAAAAACTGTTTTTT.

The chain links TRBV5-1 to TRBJ2-1; 9 bases align to TRBD2. The CDR3 spans 14 residues. CDR1 and CDR2 from the germline V gene are SGHRS and YFSETQ. The J segment lost 6 bases and the V segment lost 0 bases, leaving 1 base of the junction unmatched. CDR3 nucleotides: TGCGCCAGCAGCTTGGATAGCGGGAGCAATGAGCAGTTCTTC. It encodes CASSLDSGSNEQFF.

The chain employs TRBV2 and TRBJ1-2; the D is unclear. V lost 4 bases, J lost 2 bases, and 8 bases lay in between. The CDR3 runs to 13 residues. Germline assignment: CDR1 SNHLY and CDR2 FYNNEI. The CDR3: CASSAEPNYGYTF. The CDR3 DNA reads TGTGCCAGCAGTGCCGAACCCAACTATGGCTACACCTTC.

The genes are TRBV29-1 and TRBJ1-2; 9 positions match TRBD1. CDR1 SQVTM and CDR2 ANQGSEA come from the germline V gene. V lost 5 bases to trimming and J lost 3 bases; unmatched junction nucleotides: 4. The CDR3 is 13 amino acids. The CDR3 region is CSVPTGGDYGYTF. The CDR3 region has the DNA TGCAGCGTTCCGACAGGGGGAGACTATGGCTACACCTTC.

This clone has just one count. This chain connects TRBV6-5 to TRBJ1-1; D ambiguous. There are 13 residues in the CDR3. The germline gives CDR1 MNHEY, CDR2 SVGAGI. Trimming stripped 2 bases from V and 8 bases from J, with 12 bases between. The CDR3 is CASSYRRGWEAFF. DNA of the CDR3: TGTGCCAGCAGTTACCGCCGGGGTTGGGAAGCTTTCTTT.

The V gene is TRBV6-5, the J gene TRBJ2-7, with D possibly TRBD1 on 6 matching bases. The CDR3 runs 13 residues. Germline CDR1 is MNHEY and CDR2 is SVGAGI. V lost 6 bases and J lost 2, with 11 bases in between. This CDR3 is CASSPPGAYEQYV. The CDR3 DNA reads TGTGCCAGCAGCCCGCCAGGGGCCTACGAGCAGTACGTC.

CDR3 in amino acids: CASSLGPGGQPQHF. For the CDR3, the DNA is TGTGCCAGCAGCTTAGGGCCCGGAGGTCAGCCCCAGCATTTT. The chain has TRBV7-9 and TRBJ1-5; D gene ambiguous. The germline CDR1 and CDR2 sequences are SEHNR and FQNEAQ (reference sequence). CDR3 length equals 14 residues. V was pared by 1 base and J by 6 bases, with 10 bases between.

The chain has TRBV30 and TRBJ1-3; D may be TRBD1 (5 bases). The CDR3 runs 15 residues. Trimming removed 3 bases from V and 1 base from J, with 13 bases in between. Germline assignment: CDR1 GTSNPN and CDR2 SVGIG (reference sequence). The DNA of the CDR3 is TGTGCCTGGAGCCCCGGGACGGCTTCTGGAAACACCATATATTTT. Translating it yields CAWSPGTASGNTIYF.

The DNA of the CDR3 is TGTGCCAGTAGTGGAGAACAAGCCCGCTATGGCTACACCTTC. It is translated as CASSGEQARYGYTF. V gene TRBV19 combines with J gene TRBJ1-2; D not resolved. Germline loops: CDR1 LNHDA, CDR2 SQIVND (reference sequence). V lost 5 bases and J 4 bases, leaving 14 bases between the germline ends. This CDR3 is 14 amino acids long.

On this clone itself: One end of the junction is discordant with germline, which a read error may explain. Other DNA sequences in the same sample also yield this CDR3. CDR3 nucleotide sequence: TGCGCCAGCAGCAGAAACAGCTACGAGCAGTACTTC. It encodes CASSRNSYEQYF. The chain joins TRBV5-4 to TRBJ2-7; D not resolved. The CDR3 has 12 residues. CDR1 and CDR2 from the germline V gene are SGHNT and YYREEE (reference sequence).

By frequency in the sample, this clone is medium-sized. V is TRBV19 and J is TRBJ1-2; D remains ambiguous. The germline V and J ends were trimmed by 4 bases and 2 bases, with 14 bases remaining between them. Germline V gene lookup returns CDR1 LNHDA and CDR2 SQIVND (reference sequence). The CDR3 extends over 15 amino acids. CDR3 loop: CASSRASDGNYGYTF. CDR3 nucleotides: TGTGCCAGTAGTAGAGCCTCCGACGGAAACTATGGCTACACCTTC.

This chain connects TRBV5-1 to TRBJ1-1; D is unresolved. Germline CDR1 SGHRS, CDR2 YFSETQ. V lost 1 base, J lost 0 bases, and 10 bases lay in between. This CDR3 has 15 residues. CDR3 bases: TGCGCCAGCAGCTTGATAGGAGCCATGAACACTGAAGCTTTCTTT. This codes for CASSLIGAMNTEAFF.

V gene TRBV7-6 combines with J gene TRBJ2-1, with 9 positions matching TRBD2. Germline lookup yields CDR1 SGHVS and CDR2 FNYEAQ. With 8 bases clipped from V and 0 bases from J, the junction kept 8 bases outside the gene matches. The CDR3 is made up of 16 amino acids. This CDR3 reads CASSRLADNSYNEQFF. The CDR3 DNA follows: TGTGCCAGCTCCAGACTAGCGGACAACTCCTACAATGAGCAGTTCTTC.